This T cell receptor beta chain was found in a study of T cells in women clearing cervical HPV infection. As for the study in general: Donors had HPV16-related CIN3 or worse; 2 had invasive cancer.

Findings and caveats of the study: CIN3+ cases had significantly higher TCR repertoire richness than controls, but evenness did not differ.

Libraries were prepared by immunoSEQ multiplex PCR; TCRdb keeps only in-frame clonotypes and omits some of them. This sample's table has more than 20,000 clones. About this clone itself: What it binds is not known.

HPV was found by MY09/MY11 PCR and dot-blot genotyping. Sequenced material: blood buffy coat. This clonotype was sampled from a woman between 18 and 69 years old with a cervical HPV16 infection that either progressed to CIN3+ or cleared (not recorded which).

Incomplete CDR3 DNA: TGTGCCAGCTCACCAGCAGGGGCAGGGTGGTACGAG. It specifies CASSPAGAGWYE. The CDR3 reads in full as CASSPAGAGWYEQYF. The rearrangement uses TRBV18 and TRBJ2-7, with D possibly being TRBD1 (6 bases). The read is 3 residues too short to cover the CDR3 end, so that end is filled in from the germline J gene. The ends were cut back, 2 bases at V and 4 bases at J, with 15 bases in the middle. The CDR3 is made up of 15 amino acids. Germline V CDR1 and CDR2: KGHSH, LQKENI.